Shown below are 30 T cell receptor beta chains from a single sample sequenced in a study of T cells in Graves' hyperthyroidism and ophthalmopathy. There were TCR beta CDR3 regions amplified from RNA transcripts. When the TCR CDR3 underwent first-round RT-PCR, the HTBI primer set was used. MiXCR, applied by TCRdb to the multiplex PCR reads, yields one record per CDR3 protein. The table lists some 550,000 distinct CDR3 sequences, roughly a sixth of them singletons. Source material: blood. These receptors were collected from a woman aged 40 to 49 with Graves' ophthalmopathy.

The chain has TRBV6-4 and TRBJ2-1; 12 nucleotides line up with TRBD2. The germline gives CDR1 MRHNA, CDR2 SNTAGT. This CDR3 contains 15 residues. Trimming removed 5 bases from V and 4 bases from J; junction bases left unmatched: 3. The CDR3: CASSRLAGDYNEQFF. The CDR3 region has the DNA TGTGCCAGCAGTAGACTAGCGGGAGATTACAATGAGCAGTTCTTC.

This clonotype has more than one count but fewer than ten. The rearrangement joins TRBV29-1 to TRBJ2-7, with TRBD1 matching 10 bases. Germline V gene data show CDR1 as SQVTM and CDR2 as ANQGSEA. This CDR3 spans 14 amino acids. J was trimmed by 0 bases and V by 4 bases; bases with no gene match: 3. As DNA, the CDR3 is TGCAGCGTTGGGGACAGGGGAGGCTCCTACGAGCAGTACTTC. Residues: CSVGDRGGSYEQYF.

The table lists this clonotype with a few counts. The J gene is TRBJ2-5, the V gene TRBV30; maybe TRBD1 (5 bases). This CDR3 spans 13 amino acids. The ends were cut back, 0 bases at V and 7 bases at J, with 12 bases in the middle. Germline values: CDR1 GTSNPN, CDR2 SVGIG (reference sequence). Written as DNA, the CDR3 is TGTGCCTGGAGTGTAAGGGGCGTTGGGACCCAGTACTTC. Translated: CAWSVRGVGTQYF.

This clonotype was picked up many times. The V gene is TRBV5-1, the J gene TRBJ2-7; tentative D call: TRBD1 (6 bases). Germline CDR1 SGHRS, CDR2 YFSETQ. Deletions cut 4 bases from V and 5 bases from J, with 19 bases between. This CDR3 spans 15 amino acids. The CDR3 bases are TGCGCCAGCAGCCCCGGAGGCAGGGGTATGGACGAGCAGTACTTC. Translating it yields CASSPGGRGMDEQYF. Looking up the rest from reference TRBV5-1 and TRBJ2-7 gives the full variable domain: KAGVTQTPRYLIKTRGQQVTLSCSPISGHRSVSWYQQTPGQGLQFLFEYFSETQRNKGNFPGRFSGRQFSNSRSEMNVSTLELGDSALYLCASSPGGRGMDEQYFGPGTRLTVT.

This clonotype was counted ten times or more. The J gene is TRBJ1-1, the V gene TRBV28; 7 bases match TRBD1. The CDR3 loop spans 15 amino acids. Per the germline V gene, CDR1 is MDHEN and CDR2 is SYDVKM. The J segment lost 4 bases and the V segment lost 5 bases, leaving 10 bases of the junction unmatched. For the CDR3, the DNA is TGTGCCAGCAGTCCAACCAGACAGGGCATCACTGAAGCTTTCTTT. Protein sequence: CASSPTRQGITEAFF.

This clonotype occurred many times. No DNA is shown, since the ends of the CDR3 on it are uncertain; the CDR3 is the one TCRdb lists. This rearrangement joins TRBV28 to TRBJ1-6. From its first to its last residue, the CDR3 has 14 amino acids. Looked up from germline, CDR1 is MDHEN and CDR2 is SYDVKM. CDR3 protein: CASSLEREASPLHF.

This clonotype was detected ten times or more. The chain carries TRBV7-2 and TRBJ2-3, with no clear D. The germline V gene has CDR1 SGHTA and CDR2 FQGNSA. The CDR3 is 12 residues long. V lost 11 bases and J 3 bases, leaving 12 bases between the germline ends. The CDR3 DNA follows: TGTGCCGCTAGGCCTTGGACAGATACGCAGTATTTT. Its translation is CAARPWTDTQYF.

Only a few counts were recorded for this clonotype. The chain employs TRBV5-1 and TRBJ1-4; D not resolved. V shed 1 base and J shed 7 bases, with 11 bases lying between them. Germline-derived CDR1 and CDR2 are SGHRS and YFSETQ. The CDR3 loop spans 14 amino acids. The CDR3 protein is CASSLLGGLEKLFF. In DNA, the CDR3 is TGCGCCAGCAGCTTGCTCGGAGGCCTTGAAAAACTGTTTTTT.

This clonotype was observed many times. The gene calls are TRBV5-1 and TRBJ2-7; D ambiguous. Trimming took off 3 bases at V and 5 bases at J, with 15 bases between the two ends. Per the germline V gene, CDR1 is SGHRS and CDR2 is YFSETQ. The CDR3 has 14 amino acids. DNA of the CDR3: TGCGCCAGCAGCTCCTCCGTTTCAATCGACGAGCAGTACTTC. Amino acids: CASSSSVSIDEQYF.

J is TRBJ2-3 and V is TRBV18, with D possibly TRBD1 on 5 matching bases. From germline, CDR1 is KGHSH and CDR2 LQKENI. V lost 5 bases to trimming and J lost 0 bases, with 12 bases between them. The CDR3 runs to 15 residues. Here the CDR3 DNA reads TGTGCCAGCTCAATGGGGCCTCTAAGCACAGATACGCAGTATTTT. Protein: CASSMGPLSTDTQYF.

This clonotype was observed at least ten times. The chain combines TRBV11-2 with TRBJ2-7; D not resolved. The CDR3 sequence is 13 residues long. Germline values: CDR1 SGHAT, CDR2 FQNNGV. The germline V and J ends were trimmed by 3 bases and 3 bases, with 9 bases remaining between them. The CDR3 nucleotides are TGTGCCAGCAGCTTCCCGGGCGACTACGAGCAGTACTTC. Protein sequence: CASSFPGDYEQYF.

The rearrangement links TRBV25-1 to TRBJ2-2, with 7 bases matching TRBD1. This CDR3 contains 15 residues. V dropped 1 base and J dropped 4; count of bases not matched to a gene: 3. Germline CDR1 MGHDK, CDR2 SYGVNS. The CDR3 DNA follows: TGTGCCAGCAGTGAATTCGGGACAGTCACCGGGGAGCTGTTTTTT. Translated: CASSEFGTVTGELFF.

The chain carries TRBV19 and TRBJ2-3; 11 bases are shared with TRBD2. Germline V gene data show CDR1 as LNHDA and CDR2 as SQIVND (reference sequence). The V segment lost 4 bases and the J segment 0 bases; nucleotides outside the gene matches: 6. This CDR3 has 17 amino acids. In DNA, the CDR3 is TGTGCCAGTAGTACCATTGGACTAGCGGGTAGCACAGATACGCAGTATTTT. Translating gives CASSTIGLAGSTDTQYF.

In its sample, this clonotype was seen many times. The V gene is TRBV28, the J gene TRBJ2-5, with TRBD2 identical over 12 bases. The CDR3 totals 15 residues. The J segment lost 5 bases and the V segment lost 5 bases, leaving 6 bases of the junction unmatched. CDR1 and CDR2 from the germline V gene are MDHEN and SYDVKM. CDR3 sequence reads: CASSGGLAGYETQYF. DNA for the CDR3: TGTGCCAGCAGTGGGGGACTAGCGGGCTATGAGACCCAGTACTTC.

This clonotype occurred a few times. The chain is built from TRBV10-3 and TRBJ1-5; D is unclear. The CDR3 contains 12 residues. Per the germline V gene, CDR1 is ENHRY and CDR2 is SYGVKD. Trimming stripped 8 bases from V and 6 bases from J, with 11 bases between. CDR3 coding DNA: TGTGCCATCGGGGAGGGTCGTCAGCCCCAGCATTTT. Its translation is CAIGEGRQPQHF.

The sample holds many counts of this clonotype. The chain combines TRBV28 with TRBJ1-1; D not certain. The CDR3 extends over 14 amino acids. Trimming took off 3 bases at V and 0 bases at J, with 8 bases between the two ends. CDR1 is MDHEN, CDR2 SYDVKM, per germline. CDR3 bases: TGTGCCAGCAGTTTGACAAGGGTGAACACTGAAGCTTTCTTT. Amino acid sequence: CASSLTRVNTEAFF.

In this sample, this clonotype turned up many times. The CDR3 is CASSTTLQGTDTQYF. The CDR3 coding sequence is TGTGCCAGCTCAACCACCCTACAGGGCACAGATACGCAGTATTTT. This chain uses TRBV18 with TRBJ2-3, with D possibly being TRBD1 (5 bases). CDR3 length: 15 residues. The V gene's germline CDR1 is KGHSH and CDR2 LQKENI. Trimming shortened V by 5 bases and J by 1 base, and 13 bases separated the two germline ends.

This clonotype was seen ten or more times. The chain carries TRBV3-1 and TRBJ1-3; D unresolved. In germline, CDR1 is LGHDT, CDR2 YNNKEL (reference sequence). V gave up 4 bases and J gave up 5 bases, with 6 bases separating them. The CDR3 loop spans 12 amino acids. This CDR3 reads CASSLERNTIYF. For the CDR3, the DNA is TGTGCCAGCAGCCTCGAGAGAAACACCATATATTTT.

On this clonotype: A much larger clone differs from this one at a single base, so this may be a read error. The V call is TRBV11-2, the J call TRBJ1-6; 8 bases fit TRBD1. Germline CDR1 SGHAT, CDR2 FQNNGV. V was clipped by 5 bases and J by 8 bases; unmatched bases: 11. The CDR3 has 16 amino acids. CDR3 sequence reads: CASSPIDRGSDSPLHF. The CDR3, as DNA: TGTGCCAGCAGCCCTATTGACAGGGGCAGCGATTCACCCCTCCACTTT. The entire variable domain, with the rest obtained from reference TRBV11-2 and TRBJ1-6, is as follows: EAGVAQSPRYKIIEKRQSVAFWCNPISGHATLYWYQQILGQGPKLLIQFQNNGVVDDSQLPKDRFSAERLKGVDSTLKIQPAKLEDSAVYLCASSPIDRGSDSPLHFGNGTRLTVT.

This chain links TRBV12-3 or TRBV12-4 with TRBJ1-5; 11 bases fit TRBD1. The CDR3 is 15 amino acids. The ends lost 7 bases at V and 5 bases at J; junction bases unmatched: 7. CDR3 protein: CASTLGTGGHQPQHF. CDR3 sequence (DNA): TGTGCCAGCACCTTAGGGACAGGGGGACATCAGCCCCAGCATTTT.

In this sample, this clonotype turned up many times. The rearrangement joins TRBV3-1 to TRBJ1-5; D is undetermined. CDR1 is LGHDT, CDR2 YNNKEL, per germline (reference sequence). V was clipped by 0 bases and J by 2 bases, with 5 bases between them. This CDR3 contains 14 residues. The CDR3 DNA follows: TGTGCCAGCAGCCAAGAATACGGCAATCAGCCCCAGCATTTT. This codes for CASSQEYGNQPQHF.

A few counts support this clonotype. The V and J genes are TRBV6-5 and TRBJ2-6; 7 bases are shared with TRBD2. The V and J ends lost 2 bases and 2 bases, in that order; junction bases with no gene match: 0. CDR3 length: 15 amino acids. Germline V gives CDR1 MNHEY, CDR2 SVGAGI. The CDR3 here is CASSYGRAGANVLTF. The DNA for the CDR3 is TGTGCCAGCAGTTACGGGAGGGCTGGGGCCAACGTCCTGACTTTC.

In its sample, this clonotype was seen many times. The rearrangement joins TRBV6-1 to TRBJ1-1, with D hard to call. The CDR3 totals 13 residues. V lost 7 bases and J 0 bases, leaving 9 bases between the germline ends. Germline V lookup: CDR1 MNHNS, CDR2 SASEGT. This chain's CDR3 is CASMSAMNTEAFF. CDR3 DNA: TGTGCCAGCATGTCCGCGATGAACACTGAAGCTTTCTTT.

The J gene is TRBJ1-1, the V gene TRBV7-9, with D tentatively TRBD1 (6 bases). The germline V and J ends were trimmed by 5 bases and 4 bases, with 17 bases remaining between them. CDR1 is SEHNR, CDR2 FQNEAQ, per germline (reference sequence). The CDR3 is 15 amino acids. CDR3 region: CASSTRQAAGTEAFF. The CDR3 nucleotides read TGTGCCAGCAGCACCAGACAGGCTGCCGGCACTGAAGCTTTCTTT.

This clonotype was recorded at least ten times. The chain joins TRBV9 to TRBJ2-7; 9 bases fit TRBD1. The CDR3 sequence is 14 residues long. CDR1 SGDLS and CDR2 YYNGEE come from the germline V gene. The V gene end was trimmed by 3 bases and the J gene end by 3 bases; junction bases not matched to a gene: 4. CDR3 protein: CASSGGTGLYEQYF. For the CDR3, the DNA is TGTGCCAGCAGCGGAGGGACAGGGCTCTACGAGCAGTACTTC.

This clonotype was observed at least ten times. The chain employs TRBV20-1 and TRBJ2-3; TRBD1 or TRBD2 may be the D gene (5 bases each). The CDR3 is made up of 16 amino acids. V gave up 6 bases and J gave up 0 bases, with 19 bases separating them. Germline-derived CDR1 and CDR2 are DFQATT and SNEGSKA (reference sequence). The CDR3 region is CSAGVGRGSSTDTQYF. CDR3 sequence (DNA): TGCAGTGCCGGAGTGGGACGCGGGTCTAGCACAGATACGCAGTATTTT.

This clonotype has a count of ten or more. J is TRBJ2-5 and V is TRBV3-1; no clear D. V was trimmed by 3 bases and J by 1 base, leaving 6 bases between them. This CDR3 comprises 13 residues. Germline V gene lookup returns CDR1 LGHDT and CDR2 YNNKEL (reference sequence). The CDR3 DNA is TGTGCCAGCAGCCACCGAATCCAAGAGACCCAGTACTTC. This sequence encodes CASSHRIQETQYF.

The rearrangement uses TRBV6-1 and TRBJ1-2; D is unresolved. Trimming took 8 bases from V and 5 from J, leaving 12 bases between them. CDR1 MNHNS and CDR2 SASEGT come from the germline V gene. The CDR3 length is 12 residues. The CDR3 bases are TGTGCCAGCGGCCAGGCGTTTTATGGCTACACCTTC. Translation gives CASGQAFYGYTF.

This sequence joins TRBV20-1 and TRBJ2-7; D uncertain. V was clipped by 2 bases and J by 6 bases, with 17 bases between them. The CDR3 consists of 14 residues. Germline V gives CDR1 DFQATT, CDR2 SNEGSKA (reference sequence). The CDR3 loop reads CSARTVPGSSEQYF. The CDR3 DNA reads as TGCAGTGCTAGAACAGTCCCTGGGTCGTCCGAGCAGTACTTC.

The V call is TRBV2, the J call TRBJ1-4; 9 positions agree with TRBD1. The germline V gene has CDR1 SNHLY and CDR2 FYNNEI. The CDR3 covers 14 residues. J gave up 11 bases and V 6 bases, and 10 bases lay outside the gene matches. The CDR3 nucleotides read TGTGCCAGCAGCCGGACAGGGGAGGGGCTCAAACTGTTTTTT. Translating it yields CASSRTGEGLKLFF. Full variable domain (outside the CDR3, taken from reference TRBV2 and TRBJ1-4): EPEVTQTPSHQVTQMGQEVILRCVPISNHLYFYWYRQILGQKVEFLVSFYNNEISEKSEIFDDQFSVERPDGSNFTLKIRSTKLEDSAMYFCASSRTGEGLKLFFGSGTQLSVL.